The 22 T cell receptor beta chains reported below all come from one sample, sequenced in a study of blood T cell repertoires in COVID-19. Some clones are missing from TCRdb's copy, which holds only in-frame ones; the method was immunoSEQ multiplex PCR. The sample has 280,000 or so clones; about 90% are singletons. Specimen: peripheral blood. The receptors were sampled from a woman aged 25 to 39 who had recovered from COVID-19.

A few counts support this clone. CDR3 sequence reads: CASRTFLGNNSPLHF. The CDR3 nucleotides read TGTGCCAGCAGGACCTTTTTGGGCAACAATTCACCCCTCCACTTT. V and J are TRBV27 and TRBJ1-6; D not certain. Germline CDR1 reads MNHEY; CDR2 reads SMNVEV (reference sequence). V was cut by 6 bases and J by 7 bases, with 16 bases left in between. The CDR3 consists of 15 residues.

This clone was detected once. The chain carries TRBV30 and TRBJ1-6; D uncertain. Germline V lookup: CDR1 GTSNPN, CDR2 SVGIG (reference sequence). Trimming took 2 bases from V and 7 from J, leaving 6 bases between them. This CDR3 is built from 12 residues. The CDR3 here is CAWSRSNSPLHF. The DNA of the CDR3 is TGTGCCTGGAGTCGGTCCAATTCACCCCTCCACTTT.

J is TRBJ1-1 and V is TRBV5-1; TRBD1 matches at 7 bases. This CDR3 has 14 amino acids. CDR1 is SGHRS, CDR2 YFSETQ, per germline. V was pared by 4 bases and J by 4 bases, with 7 bases of the junction left unmatched. CDR3 DNA: TGCGCCAGCAGCGTGAACGCAGGGGGCACTGAAGCTTTCTTT. Amino acids: CASSVNAGGTEAFF.

J is TRBJ2-1 and V is TRBV7-9; 13 nucleotides line up with TRBD2. Looked up from germline, CDR1 is SEHNR and CDR2 is FQNEAQ (reference sequence). Trimming removed 6 bases from V and 8 bases from J; junction bases left unmatched: 4. There are 14 residues in the CDR3. Written as DNA, the CDR3 is TGTGCCAGCAGTGGACTAGCGGGAGATCATGAGCAGTTCTTC. It yields the protein CASSGLAGDHEQFF.

The rearrangement links TRBV24-1 to TRBJ1-2, with 7 bases fitting TRBD1. The junction had 4 bases not matched to a gene; V was cut back by 7 bases and J by 3 bases. Germline V CDR1 and CDR2: KGHDR, SFDVKD. The CDR3 sequence is 13 residues long. In nucleotides, the CDR3 is TGTGCCACCAGCACAGGGGAGCACTATGGCTACACCTTC. Residues: CATSTGEHYGYTF.

The V and J genes are TRBV7-9 and TRBJ2-3, with 14 bases fitting TRBD2. Germline V CDR1 and CDR2: SEHNR, FQNEAQ (reference sequence). The CDR3 length is 14 residues. The junction had 5 bases not matched to a gene; V was cut back by 10 bases and J by 5 bases. CDR3 in amino acids: CATPGLAGEDTQYF. CDR3 DNA sequence: TGTGCCACACCGGGACTAGCGGGGGAAGATACGCAGTATTTT.

The rearrangement uses TRBV19 and TRBJ2-7; 7 bases line up with TRBD1. V shed 5 bases and J 0 bases; nucleotides not matched to a gene: 1. CDR3 length: 13 residues. The germline CDR1 and CDR2 sequences are LNHDA and SQIVND (reference sequence). This CDR3 is CASSWDSSYEQYF. In DNA form, the CDR3 reads TGTGCCAGTAGTTGGGACAGCTCCTACGAGCAGTACTTC. Looking up the rest from reference TRBV19 and TRBJ2-7 gives the full variable domain: DGGITQSPKYLFRKEGQNVTLSCEQNLNHDAMYWYRQDPGQGLRLIYYSQIVNDFQKGDIAEGYSVSREKKESFPLTVTSAQKNPTAFYLCASSWDSSYEQYFGPGTRLTVT.

V is TRBV10-3 and J is TRBJ1-3; D might be TRBD1 (5 bases). With 6 bases removed from V and 0 bases from J, the gap between germline ends came to 12 bases. Germline V CDR1 and CDR2: ENHRY, SYGVKD. The CDR3 is 15 amino acids. CDR3 coding DNA: TGTGCCATCAGCTCGACAGCCCTCTCTGGAAACACCATATATTTT. Its protein is CAISSTALSGNTIYF.

V and J are TRBV6-4 and TRBJ2-5, with TRBD1 identical over 8 bases. Germline trimming cut 2 bases from V and 5 bases from J; bases unmatched to any gene: 7. CDR1 is MRHNA, CDR2 SNTAGT, per germline. The CDR3 runs to 15 residues. CDR3 region: CASSDGRGPGETQYF. DNA for the CDR3: TGTGCCAGCAGTGACGGCAGGGGGCCCGGTGAGACCCAGTACTTC.

The chain combines TRBV9 with TRBJ2-2; a possible D gene is TRBD2 (5 bases). CDR3 length: 14 residues. Deletions cut 1 base from V and 6 bases from J, with 10 bases between. The V gene's germline CDR1 is SGDLS and CDR2 YYNGEE. CDR3 coding DNA: TGTGCCAGCAGCGTATTTCGGGATCCCGGGGAGCTGTTTTTT. Translation gives CASSVFRDPGELFF.

The CDR3 DNA follows: TGTGCCAGTGTTAAAGCAACCGGGGAGCTGTTTTTT. It encodes CASVKATGELFF. The chain employs TRBV19 and TRBJ2-2; no definite D call. The germline CDR1 and CDR2 sequences are LNHDA and SQIVND (reference sequence). Between the trimmed V and J ends, which lost 8 bases and 5 bases, there was a span of 9 bases. This CDR3 comprises 12 residues.

The chain has TRBV5-5 and TRBJ2-5; 9 nucleotides align to TRBD1. This CDR3 contains 15 residues. CDR1 and CDR2 from the germline V gene are SGHKS and YYEKEE (reference sequence). Germline trimming cut 0 bases from V and 3 bases from J; bases unmatched to any gene: 3. CDR3 residues: CASSLVTGGKETQYF. Written as DNA, the CDR3 is TGTGCCAGCAGCTTGGTTACAGGGGGCAAAGAGACCCAGTACTTC. Using reference TRBV5-5 and TRBJ2-5 for the parts outside the CDR3, the full variable domain is DAGVTQSPTHLIKTRGQQVTLRCSPISGHKSVSWYQQVLGQGPQFIFQYYEKEERGRGNFPDRFSARQFPNYSSELNVNALLLGDSALYLCASSLVTGGKETQYFGPGTRLLVL.

This clone was detected once. This rearrangement joins TRBV9 to TRBJ1-6; D unresolved. Trimming removed 4 bases from V and 7 bases from J, with 9 bases in between. This CDR3 spans 13 amino acids. The V gene's germline CDR1 is SGDLS and CDR2 YYNGEE. The chain's CDR3 is CASSPTGNSPLHF. The CDR3 nucleotides are TGTGCCAGCAGCCCGACTGGGAATTCACCCCTCCACTTT.

DNA for the CDR3: TGTGCCAGCAGCCCCTCTCCAGGGGCGAACTATGGCTACACCTTC. Protein: CASSPSPGANYGYTF. V usage is TRBV9 and J usage is TRBJ1-2; possible D gene TRBD1, 6 bases. V lost 4 bases to trimming and J lost 2 bases, with 15 bases between them. This CDR3 is 15 amino acids long. Germline V lookup: CDR1 SGDLS, CDR2 YYNGEE.

The chain employs TRBV7-2 and TRBJ2-1; maybe TRBD2 (5 bases). Trimming stripped 5 bases from V and 1 base from J, with 15 bases between. Germline V gene data show CDR1 as SGHTA and CDR2 as FQGNSA. The CDR3 contains 16 residues. DNA of the CDR3: TGTGCCAGCAGCAGAGACTACCTTTTATCCTACAATGAGCAGTTCTTC. Translated, it gives CASSRDYLLSYNEQFF.

The chain combines TRBV11-1 with TRBJ2-3; D not resolved. The V end was cut by 3 bases, the J end by 4 bases, with 11 bases between. The germline V gene has CDR1 SGHAT and CDR2 FQDESV (reference sequence). The CDR3 runs to 14 residues. CDR3 region: CASSLRLEPDTQYF. The CDR3, as DNA: TGTGCCAGCAGCTTGCGCCTAGAGCCAGATACGCAGTATTTT.

The V call is TRBV6-1, the J call TRBJ1-1, with D perhaps TRBD1 (6 bases). The CDR3 contains 11 residues. CDR1 MNHNS and CDR2 SASEGT come from the germline V gene. V lost 2 bases, J lost 11 bases, and 9 bases lay in between. CDR3: CASSEYREAFF. Here the CDR3 DNA reads TGTGCCAGCAGTGAATACAGGGAGGCTTTCTTT.

The rearrangement uses TRBV5-8 and TRBJ2-3; maybe TRBD1 (6 bases). This CDR3 is 13 amino acids long. CDR1 SGHTS and CDR2 YDEGEE come from the germline V gene. The V end lost 4 bases, the J end lost 3 bases, and 9 bases lay between the germline ends. The CDR3: CASSTGQTDTQYF. The CDR3 DNA sequence: TGTGCCAGCAGCACCGGACAGACAGATACGCAGTATTTT.

This clone was detected only once. The chain links TRBV18 to TRBJ2-6; TRBD1 matches 8 bases. Germline V gene sequence: CDR1 KGHSH, CDR2 LQKENI. Trimming took 3 bases from V and 2 from J; bases not matched to a gene: 12. The CDR3 contains 19 residues. DNA of the CDR3: TGTGCCAGCTCACCTGAGCACAGGGGGGCAGGAGCTGGGGCCAACGTCCTGACTTTC. It codes for CASSPEHRGAGAGANVLTF.

The rearrangement links TRBV27 to TRBJ2-7, with D maybe TRBD1 (5 bases). Germline CDR1 reads MNHEY; CDR2 reads SMNVEV (reference sequence). The CDR3 has 12 residues. Trimming cost V 5 bases and J 4 bases, with 9 bases left between them. The CDR3 bases are TGTGCCAGCAGTAGAACAGGTTACGAGCAGTACTTC. Its translation: CASSRTGYEQYF.

The genes are TRBV13 and TRBJ2-1; the D gene is possibly TRBD1 (5 bases). V was clipped by 3 bases and J by 2 bases, with 14 bases between them. The germline gives CDR1 PRHDT, CDR2 FYEKMQ (reference sequence). This CDR3 is 16 amino acids long. CDR3 sequence: CASSLLGPFPYNEQFF. Written as DNA, the CDR3 is TGTGCCAGCAGCTTGTTGGGGCCCTTCCCCTACAATGAGCAGTTCTTC.

The V call is TRBV6-6, the J call TRBJ1-5, with D tentatively TRBD1 (5 bases). Germline CDR1 reads MNHNY; CDR2 reads SVGAGI (reference sequence). V was shortened by 0 bases and J by 7 bases, with 13 bases between the two germline ends. This CDR3 region has 15 residues. The CDR3 here is CASSYSGGGGQPQHF. As DNA, the CDR3 is TGTGCCAGCAGTTACTCGGGGGGGGGAGGACAGCCCCAGCATTTT.